The text below deals with one TCR beta chain. The target antigen is unknown. TCRdb keeps only in-frame clones here, not all; method: immunoSEQ multiplex PCR. This table holds over 60,000 clones, around 96% found once. The record originates from a study of cytomegalovirus exposure and HLA in healthy donors. Study-wide background: In a later analysis, it was reported that the 90 to 150 validation repertoires had been produced on the same platform as the roughly 700 repertoires belonging to the first cohort.

Study-wide findings and caveats: Within the 120 or so validation repertoires, first-cohort TCR clusters tended to co-occur, according to a later analysis.

The CDR3 has 17 residues. Germline V gene sequence: CDR1 MNHEY, CDR2 SMNVEV (reference sequence). V was clipped by 8 bases and J by 3 bases, with 25 bases between them. The gene calls are TRBV27 and TRBJ1-2, with D unresolved. The source material was PBMCs. This receptor was taken from a man aged 18 to 29 in good health and CMV-seronegative. CDR3 sequence: CASSTLPGSIPDYGYTF. Here the CDR3 DNA reads TGTGCCAGCTCCACCCTTCCGGGGAGTATACCCGACTATGGCTACACCTTC.